A selection of T cell receptor beta chains follows, all from one sample in a study of CD8 T cells in Susac syndrome. TCRdb re-called the immunoSEQ multiplex PCR reads with MiXCR, one entry per CDR3 protein. This repertoire shows approximately 150,000 distinct CDR3 sequences, 75% to 90% found once; its top ten account for roughly 0.53%. The specimen was CD8+ T cells from PBMCs. Receptors were obtained from a human donor with multiple sclerosis. The CDR3 runs from the conserved cysteine through the conserved F or W. The D gene is left open where the match is weak. Clone sizes are given selectively: once, few, many, or a class where the clone is expanded.

clone size: NA; V gene: TRBV28; J gene: TRBJ2-1; D gene: NA; CDR3 DNA: TGTGCCAGCAGGAAGTGGGGCCTTGCGGATGAGCAGTTCTTC; CDR3 protein: CASRKWGLADEQFF
clone size: NA; V gene: TRBV20-1; J gene: TRBJ2-4; D gene: TRBD2; CDR3 DNA: TGCAGTGCTAGAGAGGCACTAGCGGGCCGTTTAAACATTCAGTACTTC; CDR3 protein: CSAREALAGRLNIQYF
clone size: NA; V gene: TRBV2; J gene: TRBJ1-2; D gene: NA; CDR3 DNA: TGTGCCAGCAGCGACCCCCGGGACGCCCCTATTGGCTACACCTTC; CDR3 protein: CASSDPRDAPIGYTF
clone size: NA; V gene: TRBV5-1; J gene: TRBJ2-3; D gene: NA; CDR3 DNA: TGCGCCAGCAGCTTGGGGGCCCGTTCTAGCACAGATACGCAGTATTTT; CDR3 protein: CASSLGARSSTDTQYF
clone size: NA; V gene: TRBV10-3; J gene: TRBJ2-5; D gene: NA; CDR3 DNA: TGTGCCATCAGGGACACAGAAGAAGAGACCCAGTACTTC; CDR3 protein: CAIRDTEEETQYF
clone size: NA; V gene: TRBV29-1; J gene: TRBJ2-5; D gene: TRBD2; CDR3 DNA: TGCAGCGTTGACCCTAGCGGGGGGGCTTATGAGACCCAGTACTTC; CDR3 protein: CSVDPSGGAYETQYF
clone size: NA; V gene: TRBV14; J gene: TRBJ2-1; D gene: NA; CDR3 DNA: TGTGCCAGCAGCCAAGTGCGGCTAGCGTCTGAGCAGTTCTTC; CDR3 protein: CASSQVRLASEQFF
clone size: NA; V gene: TRBV4-1; J gene: TRBJ2-1; D gene: NA; CDR3 DNA: TGCGCCAGCAGCCTCGTCCCGGGTAGTAGCTCCTACAATGAGCAGTTCTTC; CDR3 protein: CASSLVPGSSSYNEQFF
clone size: NA; V gene: TRBV6-5; J gene: TRBJ1-5; D gene: NA; CDR3 DNA: TGTGCCAGCAGCCGTTCGGGGAGGGATCAGCCCCAGCATTTT; CDR3 protein: CASSRSGRDQPQHF
clone size: few; V gene: TRBV27; J gene: TRBJ2-3; D gene: NA; CDR3 DNA: TGTGCCAGCAGTGAGACTCTCTCAGGGGTCACAGATACGCAGTATTTT; CDR3 protein: CASSETLSGVTDTQYF
clone size: NA; V gene: TRBV5-6; J gene: TRBJ1-6; D gene: TRBD1; CDR3 DNA: TGTGCCAGCAGCCTAGGGACAGGTCGTTATAATTCACCCCTCCACTTT; CDR3 protein: CASSLGTGRYNSPLHF
clone size: NA; V gene: TRBV12-3/TRBV12-4; J gene: TRBJ2-7; D gene: NA; CDR3 DNA: TGTGCCAGCAGTCCTTTCCCCCGATCCTACGAGCAGTACTTC; CDR3 protein: CASSPFPRSYEQYF